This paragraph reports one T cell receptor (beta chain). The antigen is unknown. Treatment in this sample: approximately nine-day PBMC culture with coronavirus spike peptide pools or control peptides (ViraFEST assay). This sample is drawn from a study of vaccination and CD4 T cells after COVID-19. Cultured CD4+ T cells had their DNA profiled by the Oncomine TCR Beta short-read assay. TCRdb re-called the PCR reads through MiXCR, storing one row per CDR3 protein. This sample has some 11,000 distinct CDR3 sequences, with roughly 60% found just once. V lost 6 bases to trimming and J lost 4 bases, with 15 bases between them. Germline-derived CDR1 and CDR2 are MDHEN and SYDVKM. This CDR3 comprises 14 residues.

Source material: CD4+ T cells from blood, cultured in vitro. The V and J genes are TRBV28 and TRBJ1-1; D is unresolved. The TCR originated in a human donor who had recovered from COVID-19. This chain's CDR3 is CASSHTRRGTEAFF. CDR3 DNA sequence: TGTGCCAGCAGCCATACAAGACGTGGCACTGAAGCTTTCTTT.